This note documents a single T cell receptor beta chain sequence. The record originates from a study of CD8 T cells in Susac syndrome. Reverse transcription of about 0.45 to 1 ug RNA was carried out with random hexamers. MiXCR, run by TCRdb on the immunoSEQ multiplex PCR reads, gives a single entry per CDR3 protein. The sample holds roughly 250,000 distinct CDR3 sequences, approximately 95% seen once. V lost 4 bases, J lost 4 bases, and 7 bases lay in between. Germline CDR1 and CDR2: SQVTM and ANQGSEA. The CDR3 runs 11 residues. The sequence was obtained from a human donor with Susac syndrome. Sequenced: CD4+ T cells from PBMCs. The V and J genes are TRBV29-1 and TRBJ2-5; no definite D call. The CDR3 DNA reads TGCAGCGTTGGAAACGGAGAGACCCAGTACTTC. The encoded protein is CSVGNGETQYF.